This T cell receptor beta chain was captured in a study of regulatory T cells in long-lasting Graves disease. Construction of TCR beta libraries relied on iRepertoire HTBI primers and on Arm-PCR targeting CDR3 regions. TCRdb used MiXCR to reprocess the multiplex PCR reads, holding one entry per CDR3 protein. The sample lists roughly 610,000 distinct CDR3 sequences; around 15% were seen once. Specified time point: newly diagnosed GD, antithyroid drugs for less than 3 months. With RNA extracted from PBMCs as input, the TCR library was made. The germline gives CDR1 MGHRA, CDR2 YSYEKL. This CDR3 is 13 amino acids long. V lost 1 base to trimming and J lost 7 bases, with 7 bases between them. These records were also assigned to another study, of T cells in Graves' hyperthyroidism and ophthalmopathy. That work states: It was uncontrolled infection, other autoimmune disease, pregnancy or lactation that excluded patients. HTBI primers were the set used in a first-round RT-PCR of the TCR CDR3.

The sequence was collected from a man between 18 and 29 years old with Graves disease. The chain employs TRBV4-1 and TRBJ1-4; D unresolved. The sequencing used peripheral blood mononuclear cells (PBMCs), collected at new diagnosis, from a patient treated with antithyroid drugs. CDR3 coding DNA: TGCGCCAGCAGCCAAGCAAGACTTGAAAAACTGTTTTTT. It translates to CASSQARLEKLFF.